The rows below give T cell receptor beta chains drawn from one sample of a study of CD8+ T cells in alopecia areata. Assay used: immunoSEQ multiplex PCR; TCRdb lists only in-frame clones, some missing. The repertoire holds approximately 180,000 clones, roughly 60% seen once, with about 0.94% in the top ten. The sample here was CD4+ T cells sorted from blood, taken at week 24, from a patient treated with tofacitinib. These receptors were obtained from a human donor with alopecia areata. Each CDR3 is given with its conserved first and last residue. Each record gives: J gene, V gene, CDR3 protein.

j_gene: TRBJ2-7; v_gene: TRBV14; CDR3aa: CASSQDWTGSTYEQYF
j_gene: TRBJ2-1; v_gene: TRBV7-9; CDR3aa: CASSPGLASYNEQFF
j_gene: TRBJ2-7; v_gene: TRBV27; CDR3aa: CASSARQGAFYEQYF
j_gene: TRBJ1-4; v_gene: TRBV27; CDR3aa: CASRKHRDRNEKLFF
j_gene: TRBJ1-6; v_gene: TRBV25-1; CDR3aa: CASSAPGDNSPLHF
j_gene: TRBJ2-3; v_gene: TRBV29-1; CDR3aa: CSVEGLAGSTDTQYF
j_gene: TRBJ2-3; v_gene: TRBV11-2; CDR3aa: CASSLGLAGSTDTQYF
j_gene: TRBJ1-2; v_gene: TRBV4-3; CDR3aa: CASSPGDGYGYTF
j_gene: TRBJ2-7; v_gene: TRBV27; CDR3aa: CASSFDRSYEQYF
j_gene: TRBJ2-1; v_gene: TRBV5-1; CDR3aa: CASSLPKTGGVDEQFF
j_gene: TRBJ2-5; v_gene: TRBV7-2; CDR3aa: CASSHGARGTQYF
j_gene: TRBJ2-5; v_gene: TRBV5-1; CDR3aa: CASSLESSRETQYF
j_gene: TRBJ2-2; v_gene: TRBV10-3; CDR3aa: CAIRPQVPDTGELFF
j_gene: TRBJ2-5; v_gene: TRBV9; CDR3aa: CASSARDYSQETQYF
j_gene: TRBJ2-3; v_gene: TRBV7-2; CDR3aa: CASSFDRLSTDTQYF
j_gene: TRBJ2-2; v_gene: TRBV29-1; CDR3aa: CSVFLTVTGELFF
j_gene: TRBJ1-1; v_gene: TRBV19; CDR3aa: CASSSTGDTEAFF
j_gene: TRBJ2-2; v_gene: TRBV18; CDR3aa: CASSPRGTTGELFF
j_gene: TRBJ1-2; v_gene: TRBV30; CDR3aa: CAWTAGTGVGYTF
j_gene: TRBJ2-2; v_gene: TRBV4-1; CDR3aa: CASSQDYWQGSVDTGELFF
j_gene: TRBJ2-5; v_gene: TRBV18; CDR3aa: CASSRGQETQYF
j_gene: TRBJ1-2; v_gene: TRBV7-2; CDR3aa: CASSLGTGGVGYTF
j_gene: TRBJ1-1; v_gene: TRBV6-5; CDR3aa: CASNPRGLNTEAFF
j_gene: TRBJ2-3; v_gene: TRBV9; CDR3aa: CASSPGTRGTDTQYF
j_gene: TRBJ2-5; v_gene: TRBV10-3; CDR3aa: CAISEQRETQYF
j_gene: TRBJ2-5; v_gene: TRBV7-6; CDR3aa: CASSQGLLEETQYF
j_gene: TRBJ2-2; v_gene: TRBV6-5; CDR3aa: CASMEGPGELFF
j_gene: TRBJ2-2; v_gene: TRBV2; CDR3aa: CASSEVLTGELFF
j_gene: TRBJ2-5; v_gene: TRBV12-5; CDR3aa: CASGITRETQYF